The clone carrying this TCR beta chain was seen ten or more times. This sample was taken from a study of CD8 T cells in ankylosing spondylitis. TCRdb used MiXCR to reprocess the 5' RACE reads, holding one entry per CDR3 protein. The data hold more than 150,000 distinct CDR3 sequences, with under 15% observed a single time. This CDR3 comprises 15 residues. V gave up 1 base and J gave up 2 bases, with 9 bases separating them. The germline gives CDR1 LGHDT, CDR2 YNNKEL (reference sequence). The specimen was blood, either unsorted or a sorted T cell fraction (not recorded which). The receptor's source is a female donor with ankylosing spondylitis or in good health (not recorded which). The chain carries TRBV3-1 and TRBJ1-5; possible D gene TRBD1, 5 bases. CDR3 nucleotide sequence: TGTGCCAGCAGCCAAGGACAGTATGGCAATCAGCCCCAGCATTTT. Amino acids: CASSQGQYGNQPQHF.